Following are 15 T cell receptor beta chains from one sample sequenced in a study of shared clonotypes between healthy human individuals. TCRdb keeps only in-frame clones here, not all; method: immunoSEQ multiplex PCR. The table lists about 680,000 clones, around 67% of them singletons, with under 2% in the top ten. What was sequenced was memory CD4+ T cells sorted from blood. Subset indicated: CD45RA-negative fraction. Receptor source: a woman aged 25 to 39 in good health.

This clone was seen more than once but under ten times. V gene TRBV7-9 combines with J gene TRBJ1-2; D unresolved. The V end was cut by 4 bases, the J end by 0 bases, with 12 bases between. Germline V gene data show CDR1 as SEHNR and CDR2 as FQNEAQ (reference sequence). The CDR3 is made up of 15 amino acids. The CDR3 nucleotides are TGTGCCAGCAGCTCCCCGGTGGGAGCTAACTATGGCTACACCTTC. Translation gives CASSSPVGANYGYTF. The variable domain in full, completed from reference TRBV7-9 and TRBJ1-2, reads DTGVSQNPRHKITKRGQNVTFRCDPISEHNRLYWYRQTLGQGPEFLTYFQNEAQLEKSRLLSDRFSAERPKGSFSTLEIQRTEQGDSAMYLCASSSPVGANYGYTFGSGTRLTVV.

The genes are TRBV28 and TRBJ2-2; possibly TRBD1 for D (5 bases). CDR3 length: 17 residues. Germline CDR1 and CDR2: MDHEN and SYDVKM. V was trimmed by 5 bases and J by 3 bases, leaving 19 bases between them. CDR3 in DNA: TGTGCCAGCAGTCCCCGCAGGGTCGATACTTACACCGGGGAGCTGTTTTTT. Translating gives CASSPRRVDTYTGELFF. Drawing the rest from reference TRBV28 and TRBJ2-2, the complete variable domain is DVKVTQSSRYLVKRTGEKVFLECVQDMDHENMFWYRQDPGLGLRLIYFSYDVKMKEKGDIPEGYSVSREKKERFSLILESASTNQTSMYLCASSPRRVDTYTGELFFGEGSRLTVL.

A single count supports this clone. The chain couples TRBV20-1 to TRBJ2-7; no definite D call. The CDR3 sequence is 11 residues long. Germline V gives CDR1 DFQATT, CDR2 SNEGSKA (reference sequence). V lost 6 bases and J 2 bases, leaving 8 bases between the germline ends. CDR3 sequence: CSAPLTYEQYF. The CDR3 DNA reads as TGCAGTGCGCCTTTAACCTACGAGCAGTACTTC.

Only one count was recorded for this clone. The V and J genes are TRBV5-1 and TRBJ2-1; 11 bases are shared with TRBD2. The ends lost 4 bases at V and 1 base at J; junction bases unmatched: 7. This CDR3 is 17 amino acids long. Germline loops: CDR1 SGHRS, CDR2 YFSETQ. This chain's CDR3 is CASSARASGRSYNEQFF. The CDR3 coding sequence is TGCGCCAGCAGCGCCCGGGCTAGCGGGAGGTCCTACAATGAGCAGTTCTTC.

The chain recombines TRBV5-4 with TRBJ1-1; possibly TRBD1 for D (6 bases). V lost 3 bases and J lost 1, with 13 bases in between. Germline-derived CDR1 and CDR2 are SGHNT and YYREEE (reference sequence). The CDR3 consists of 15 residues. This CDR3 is CASSSLRGQNTEAFF. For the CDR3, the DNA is TGTGCCAGCAGCTCGCTTAGGGGACAGAACACTGAAGCTTTCTTT.

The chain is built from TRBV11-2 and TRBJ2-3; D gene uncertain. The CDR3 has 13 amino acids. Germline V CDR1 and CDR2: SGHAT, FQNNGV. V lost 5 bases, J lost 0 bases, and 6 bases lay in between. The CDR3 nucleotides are TGTGCCAGCAGCCAGCAGAGCACAGATACGCAGTATTTT. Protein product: CASSQQSTDTQYF.

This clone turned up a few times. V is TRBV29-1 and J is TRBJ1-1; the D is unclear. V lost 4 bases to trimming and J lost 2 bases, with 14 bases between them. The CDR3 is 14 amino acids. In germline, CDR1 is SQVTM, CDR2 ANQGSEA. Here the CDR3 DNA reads TGCAGCGTTGTTCCGCGACGGAGAAACACTGAAGCTTTCTTT. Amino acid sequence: CSVVPRRRNTEAFF.

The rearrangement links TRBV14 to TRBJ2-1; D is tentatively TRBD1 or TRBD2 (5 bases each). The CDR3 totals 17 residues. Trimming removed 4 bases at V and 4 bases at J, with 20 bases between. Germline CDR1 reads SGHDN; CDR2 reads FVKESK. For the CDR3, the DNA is TGTGCCAGCAGCCCCAAAACCGGGACCCACACTTACAATGAGCAGTTCTTC. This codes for CASSPKTGTHTYNEQFF.

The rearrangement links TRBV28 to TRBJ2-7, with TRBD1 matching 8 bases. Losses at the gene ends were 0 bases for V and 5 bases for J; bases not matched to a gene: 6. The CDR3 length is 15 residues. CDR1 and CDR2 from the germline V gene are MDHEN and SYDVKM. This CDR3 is CASSLWGRGQNEQYF. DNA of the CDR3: TGTGCCAGCAGTTTATGGGGCAGGGGGCAGAACGAGCAGTACTTC.

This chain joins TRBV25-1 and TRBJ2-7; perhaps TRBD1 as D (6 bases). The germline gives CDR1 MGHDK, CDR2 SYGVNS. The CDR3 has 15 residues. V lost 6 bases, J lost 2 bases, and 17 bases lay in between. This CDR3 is CASSGTGINPYEQYF. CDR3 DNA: TGTGCCAGCAGCGGCACAGGGATCAACCCCTACGAGCAGTACTTC.

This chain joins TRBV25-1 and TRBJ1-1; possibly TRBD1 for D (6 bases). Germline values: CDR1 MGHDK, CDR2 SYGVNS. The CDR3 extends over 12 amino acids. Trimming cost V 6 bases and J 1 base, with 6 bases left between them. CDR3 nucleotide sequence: TGTGCCAGCAGGGGACAGAACACTGAAGCTTTCTTT. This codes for CASRGQNTEAFF.

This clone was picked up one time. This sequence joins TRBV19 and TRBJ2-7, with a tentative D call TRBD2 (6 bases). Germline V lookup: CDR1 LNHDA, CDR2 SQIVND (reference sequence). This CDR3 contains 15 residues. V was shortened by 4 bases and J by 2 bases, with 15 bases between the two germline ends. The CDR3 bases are TGTGCCAGTAGTACCCTAAGCGGAGGGGCCTACGAGCAGTACTTC. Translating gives CASSTLSGGAYEQYF. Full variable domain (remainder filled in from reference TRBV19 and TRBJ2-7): DGGITQSPKYLFRKEGQNVTLSCEQNLNHDAMYWYRQDPGQGLRLIYYSQIVNDFQKGDIAEGYSVSREKKESFPLTVTSAQKNPTAFYLCASSTLSGGAYEQYFGPGTRLTVT.

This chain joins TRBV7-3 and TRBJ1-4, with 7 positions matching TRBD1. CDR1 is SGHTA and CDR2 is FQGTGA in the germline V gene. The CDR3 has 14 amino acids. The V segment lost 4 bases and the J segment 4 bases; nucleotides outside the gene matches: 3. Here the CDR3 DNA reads TGTGCCAGCAGCTCGGGACAGATTAATGAAAAACTGTTTTTT. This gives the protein CASSSGQINEKLFF.

The CDR3 DNA reads TGTGCCAGCAGTTTAAGCGGGAGGCAGAGGGAGACCCAGTACTTC. It encodes CASSLSGRQRETQYF. The chain joins TRBV27 to TRBJ2-5, with 9 bases that match TRBD2. There are 15 residues in the CDR3. Germline CDR1 and CDR2: MNHEY and SMNVEV (reference sequence). Trimming removed 2 bases from V and 5 bases from J; junction bases left unmatched: 6.

DNA for the CDR3: TGTGCCAGCAGTAGACCGGGACTAGCGCATGAGCAGTACTTC. Protein product: CASSRPGLAHEQYF. The gene calls are TRBV6-5 and TRBJ2-7, with 10 bases identical to TRBD2. V was clipped by 5 bases and J by 7 bases; unmatched bases: 8. Germline-derived CDR1 and CDR2 are MNHEY and SVGAGI. The CDR3 extends over 14 amino acids.